What follows are 16 T cell receptor beta chains derived from one specimen sequenced in a study of CD4 and CD8 cells across lung adenocarcinoma regions. TCRdb independently ran MiXCR on the PCR reads; one entry per CDR3 protein. The table has about 23,000 distinct CDR3 sequences, around 50% seen once. Specimen: CD4+ T cells from the center of a lung tumor. Receptors were obtained from a male donor with lung adenocarcinoma. The CD4 and CD8 labels of this study may be unreliable.

This clonotype has a single count. The rearrangement links TRBV3-1 to TRBJ2-1, with D uncertain. CDR1 is LGHDT, CDR2 YNNKEL, per germline (reference sequence). The CDR3 is 15 amino acids. Trimming left V 0 bases short and J 4 bases short, with 10 bases between. The CDR3 sequence is CASSQDLQSYNEQFF. In DNA form, the CDR3 reads TGTGCCAGCAGCCAAGATTTGCAATCTTACAATGAGCAGTTCTTC.

V and J are TRBV6-1 and TRBJ2-2, with 8 positions matching TRBD2. Per germline, CDR1 MNHNS and CDR2 SASEGT. Trimming at V came to 6 bases and at J to 16 bases, leaving 19 bases not matched to a gene. CDR3 length equals 15 residues. DNA of the CDR3: TGTGCCAGCAGGGCAACAAGCGGGAGTGCCGGGACGCAGTTTTTT. Protein: CASRATSGSAGTQFF.

This clonotype was counted a few times. The chain combines TRBV12-3 or TRBV12-4 with TRBJ1-4; possible D gene TRBD1, 6 bases. The CDR3 runs to 15 residues. The V end lost 2 bases, the J end lost 0 bases, and 7 bases lay between the germline ends. CDR3 nucleotides: TGTGCCAGCAGTTTAAGGGGGGCAACTAATGAAAAACTGTTTTTT. It translates to CASSLRGATNEKLFF.

The rearrangement joins TRBV12-5 to TRBJ2-4; D gene uncertain. Germline V CDR1 and CDR2: LGHNT, FRNRAP. This CDR3 has 15 amino acids. V was pared by 0 bases and J by 8 bases, with 14 bases between. CDR3 in amino acids: CASGLVTRITDIQYF. DNA for the CDR3: TGTGCTAGTGGTTTGGTAACCAGGATCACAGACATTCAGTACTTC.

A note on this clonotype: The germline gene is not matched at one end of the junction; a read error may be the cause. The chain joins TRBV6-1 to TRBJ2-2, with a possible D match to TRBD1 (5 bases). The CDR3 is 16 amino acids. Germline-derived CDR1 and CDR2 are MNHNS and SASEGT. As DNA, the CDR3 is TGTGCCAGCAGTGAAGCGACAGCAGCAAACACCGAGACGCTGTATTTT. It translates to CASSEATAANTETLYF.

At least ten counts were recorded for this clonotype. The chain links TRBV12-3 or TRBV12-4 to TRBJ2-5, with 12 bases lining up with TRBD2. The CDR3 sequence is 15 residues long. V shed 4 bases and J 5 bases; nucleotides not matched to a gene: 5. Written as DNA, the CDR3 is TGTGCCAGCAGTTCCCTAGCGGGAGGGCGGGAGACCCAGTACTTC. Translating gives CASSSLAGGRETQYF.

This clonotype was counted many times. The gene calls are TRBV2 and TRBJ2-6, with 7 bases lining up with TRBD1. V trimming: 7 bases; J trimming: 0 bases; junction bases outside the gene matches: 6. Germline V gene data show CDR1 as SNHLY and CDR2 as FYNNEI. CDR3 size: 16 residues. The CDR3 protein is CASTRTGDSGANVLTF. The CDR3 region has the DNA TGTGCCAGCACCCGAACAGGGGACTCTGGGGCCAACGTCCTGACTTTC. Full variable domain (rest looked up from reference TRBV2 and TRBJ2-6): EPEVTQTPSHQVTQMGQEVILRCVPISNHLYFYWYRQILGQKVEFLVSFYNNEISEKSEIFDDQFSVERPDGSNFTLKIRSTKLEDSAMYFCASTRTGDSGANVLTFGAGSRLTVL.

This clonotype was found many times. V usage is TRBV10-3 and J usage is TRBJ1-1; D remains ambiguous. V lost 10 bases, J lost 1 base, and 16 bases lay in between. CDR3 size: 14 residues. Germline CDR1 ENHRY, CDR2 SYGVKD. The CDR3 loop is CATSPGNWNTEAFF. The CDR3 DNA reads TGTGCCACCAGCCCTGGGAATTGGAACACTGAAGCTTTCTTT.

A note on this clonotype: At one of its ends the junction is not consistent with the germline gene, which may arise from a read error. The chain links TRBV6-1 to TRBJ2-2; the D gene is possibly TRBD2 (5 bases). Near its end, the DNA agrees better with TRBJ2-3, so the J call may be wrong. The CDR3 extends over 15 amino acids. Germline CDR1 and CDR2: MNHNS and SASEGT. CDR3 region: CVSGLQAVSTEAQYF. CDR3 sequence (DNA): TGTGTCAGCGGCCTCCAGGCTGTGAGCACAGAGGCGCAGTATTTT.

Within the sample, this clonotype is medium-sized. V and J are TRBV25-1 and TRBJ2-1; 9 bases align to TRBD2. This CDR3 has 16 residues. V lost 3 bases to trimming and J lost 5 bases; unmatched junction nucleotides: 8. CDR1 and CDR2 (germline): MGHDK, SYGVNS. Written as DNA, the CDR3 is TGTGCCAGCAGTGACAATTCTCGACTAGCGGACAATGAGCAGTTCTTC. This translates into CASSDNSRLADNEQFF.

This clonotype showed up just a few times. This chain joins TRBV4-1 and TRBJ2-3; unclear D gene. V was trimmed by 4 bases and J by 1 base, leaving 12 bases between them. CDR1 MGHRA and CDR2 YSYEKL come from the germline V gene. The CDR3 has 15 residues. The CDR3 protein is CASSREERGTDTQYF. In nucleotides, the CDR3 is TGCGCCAGCAGCCGGGAAGAACGGGGCACAGATACGCAGTATTTT.

This clonotype was seen only a few times. The chain has TRBV11-2 and TRBJ2-5; D possibly corresponds to TRBD2 (7 bases). The CDR3 consists of 17 residues. CDR1 is SGHAT and CDR2 is FQNNGV in the germline V gene. Trimming took 0 bases from V and 5 from J, leaving 19 bases between them. CDR3 sequence reads: CASSLDLYGGGRETQYF. CDR3 bases: TGTGCCAGCAGCTTAGATCTCTACGGCGGGGGCCGGGAGACCCAGTACTTC.

V gene TRBV7-6 combines with J gene TRBJ2-3; no reliable D call. The DNA matches TRBJ2-1 better at its end, which makes the J call doubtful. Germline CDR1 SGHVS, CDR2 FNYEAQ. CDR3 length: 15 residues. DNA for the CDR3: TGTGCCAGCAGCCCAACCTTAGTAGGCAGACTCTCGCAGTTCTTC. Protein product: CASSPTLVGRLSQFF.

At least ten counts were recorded for this clonotype. The chain is built from TRBV28 and TRBJ2-1, with 8 bases aligning to TRBD2. This CDR3 region has 15 residues. The germline CDR1 and CDR2 sequences are MDHEN and SYDVKM. V lost 5 bases to trimming and J lost 5 bases; unmatched junction nucleotides: 8. CDR3 loop: CASSPSGSLDNEQFF. CDR3 nucleotides: TGTGCCAGCAGTCCAAGCGGGAGCTTAGACAATGAGCAGTTCTTC. Full variable domain (missing parts from reference TRBV28 and TRBJ2-1): DVKVTQSSRYLVKRTGEKVFLECVQDMDHENMFWYRQDPGLGLRLIYFSYDVKMKEKGDIPEGYSVSREKKERFSLILESASTNQTSMYLCASSPSGSLDNEQFFGPGTRLTVL.

This clonotype was observed a few times. Just one base apart from a much larger clone, this may be a read error. V usage is TRBV6-5 and J usage is TRBJ2-1, with D perhaps being TRBD1 or TRBD2 (5 bases each). The V end lost 2 bases, the J end lost 10 bases, and 15 bases lay between the germline ends. This CDR3 is 14 amino acids long. CDR1 and CDR2 from the germline V gene are MNHEY and SVGAGI. CDR3 sequence: CASSYGQGAYEQFF. The CDR3 DNA is TGTGCCAGCAGTTACGGTCAGGGAGCCTACGAGCAGTTCTTC.

The gene calls are TRBV7-6 and TRBJ2-2; D is uncertain. The length of the CDR3 is 12 residues. Germline CDR1 reads SGHVS; CDR2 reads FNYEAQ. The ends were cut back, 5 bases at V and 11 bases at J, with 12 bases in the middle. The CDR3 bases are TGTGCCAGCAGCCCCCTAGGCCATGAGCTGTTTTTT. Translation gives CASSPLGHELFF. Full variable domain (missing parts from reference TRBV7-6 and TRBJ2-2): GAGVSQSPRYKVTKRGQDVALRCDPISGHVSLYWYRQALGQGPEFLTYFNYEAQQDKSGLPNDRFSAERPEGSISTLTIQRTEQRDSAMYRCASSPLGHELFFGEGSRLTVL.